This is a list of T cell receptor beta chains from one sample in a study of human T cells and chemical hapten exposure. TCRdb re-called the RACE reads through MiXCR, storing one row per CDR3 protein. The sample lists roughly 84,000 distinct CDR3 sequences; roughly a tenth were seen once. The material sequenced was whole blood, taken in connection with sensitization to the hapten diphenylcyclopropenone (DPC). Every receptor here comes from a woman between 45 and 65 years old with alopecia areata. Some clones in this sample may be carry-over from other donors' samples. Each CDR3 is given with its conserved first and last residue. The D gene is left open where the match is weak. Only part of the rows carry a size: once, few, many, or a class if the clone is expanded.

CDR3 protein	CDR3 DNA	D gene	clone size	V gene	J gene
CASQREEVRNEQFF	TGTGCCAGCCAGCGGGAGGAGGTGAGAAATGAGCAGTTCTTC	TRBD2	.	TRBV12-3/TRBV12-4	TRBJ2-1
CASSKESRDRGPHSNQPQHF	TGTGCCAGCAGCAAAGAATCCCGGGACAGGGGGCCCCATAGCAATCAGCCCCAGCATTTT	.	many	TRBV21-1	TRBJ1-5
CASSSGQGALWAFF	TGTGCCAGCAGTTCGGGACAGGGGGCGTTGTGGGCTTTCTTT	TRBD1	.	TRBV6-2/TRBV6-3	TRBJ1-1
CASSSTGYTF	TGTGCCAGCAGCTCCACGGGCTACACCTTC	.	many	TRBV6-2/TRBV6-3	TRBJ1-2
CSVGGGAGTDTQYF	TGCAGCGTTGGAGGAGGAGCGGGGACAGATACGCAGTATTTT	TRBD2	few	TRBV29-1	TRBJ2-3
CASTLRTANTGELFF	TGTGCCAGCACCTTGAGGACGGCGAACACCGGGGAGCTGTTTTTT	.	.	TRBV6-6	TRBJ2-2
CASSLGGSLGEQFF	TGTGCCAGCAGCTTAGGGGGTAGCCTGGGTGAGCAGTTCTTC	.	many	TRBV7-2	TRBJ2-1
CASRGRGARTGELFF	TGTGCCAGCCGGGGAAGGGGGGCGAGGACCGGGGAGCTGTTTTTT	.	many	TRBV7-8	TRBJ2-2
CASSLARRGGQTQYF	TGTGCCAGCAGCTTAGCGAGGAGAGGGGGCCAGACCCAGTACTTC	TRBD1	.	TRBV7-2	TRBJ2-5
CASSLARDYLNIQYF	TGTGCCAGCAGCTTAGCCCGGGACTACTTAAACATTCAGTACTTC	TRBD2	.	TRBV7-2	TRBJ2-4
CASTHPGGQETQYF	TGTGCCAGCACACACCCCGGGGGCCAAGAGACCCAGTACTTC	.	few	TRBV21-1	TRBJ2-5
CASSGTPGQGSSGANVLTF	TGCGCCAGCAGTGGTACCCCGGGACAGGGCAGCTCTGGGGCCAACGTCCTGACTTTC	TRBD1	many	TRBV10-2	TRBJ2-6
CASSLEEGRQPQHF	TGCGCCAGCAGCTTGGAGGAGGGACGACAGCCCCAGCATTTT	.	many	TRBV5-1	TRBJ1-5
CASSFSGSSGEQYF	TGTGCCAGCAGTTTTAGCGGGAGCTCCGGCGAGCAGTACTTC	TRBD2	many	TRBV12-3/TRBV12-4	TRBJ2-7
CASSVRPDATNEKLFF	TGTGCCAGCAGCGTTCGCCCGGATGCAACTAATGAAAAACTGTTTTTT	.	many	TRBV11-2	TRBJ1-4
CAWSVLTEAFF	TGTGCCTGGAGTGTTTTGACTGAAGCTTTCTTT	.	many	TRBV30	TRBJ1-1
CASSRTGTGNYGYTF	TGTGCCAGCAGTAGAACCGGGACAGGGAACTATGGCTACACCTTC	TRBD1	many	TRBV28	TRBJ1-2
CASKSGTPSGEQYF	TGTGCCAGTAAAAGCGGGACCCCCTCGGGGGAGCAGTACTTC	TRBD2	many	TRBV19	TRBJ2-7
CSARDNGQPTETQYF	TGCAGTGCTAGAGATAATGGACAGCCGACAGAGACCCAGTACTTC	.	.	TRBV20-1	TRBJ2-5
CASSSTGYPNIQYF	TGTGCCAGCAGCTCCACAGGATACCCAAACATTCAGTACTTC	.	few	TRBV12-3/TRBV12-4	TRBJ2-4
CASSQEVAGGNSGELFF	TGCGCCAGCAGCCAAGAAGTCGCGGGGGGCAACTCCGGGGAGCTGTTTTTT	TRBD2	.	TRBV4-3	TRBJ2-2
CASGTSSYNEQFF	TGTGCTAGTGGGACTAGCTCCTACAATGAGCAGTTCTTC	.	many	TRBV12-5	TRBJ2-1
CASSRRGTSGFNEQFF	TGTGCCAGCAGCAGACGGGGGACTAGCGGGTTCAATGAGCAGTTCTTC	TRBD2	many	TRBV7-2	TRBJ2-1
CASSDPPYNEQFF	TGTGCCAGCAGTGACCCCCCCTACAATGAGCAGTTCTTC	.	.	TRBV6-2/TRBV6-3	TRBJ2-1
CASSSTPGELFF	TGTGCCAGCAGCTCTACCCCCGGGGAGCTGTTTTTT	.	few	TRBV7-3	TRBJ2-2
CASSSGITDTQYF	TGTGCCAGCAGCAGCGGGATCACAGATACGCAGTATTTT	TRBD2	many	TRBV7-3	TRBJ2-3
CASSFGGASEQYF	TGTGCCAGCAGCTTTGGGGGGGCCTCCGAGCAGTACTTC	.	.	TRBV7-9	TRBJ2-7
CASTSVGLADTYNEQFF	TGTGCCAGCACCTCCGTAGGGCTAGCGGACACCTACAATGAGCAGTTCTTC	TRBD2	.	TRBV2	TRBJ2-1
CASSDRDRGSGRFAGELFF	TGTGCCAGCAGCGACCGGGACAGGGGTAGCGGGAGGTTCGCCGGGGAGCTGTTTTTT	.	few	TRBV11-3	TRBJ2-2
CASSPVGGTYNEQFF	TGTGCCAGCAGCCCGGTTGGCGGGACCTACAATGAGCAGTTCTTC	.	many	TRBV4-2	TRBJ2-1
CASSPRRGSSYEQYF	TGTGCCAGCTCCCCGCGGAGAGGGAGCTCCTACGAGCAGTACTTC	.	many	TRBV6-6	TRBJ2-7
CASSLKTGGYEQYF	TGTGCCAGCAGCTTAAAAACCGGAGGCTACGAGCAGTACTTC	.	few	TRBV11-2	TRBJ2-7
CASQEASTDEQYF	TGTGCCAGCCAGGAGGCTTCCACCGACGAGCAGTACTTC	.	many	TRBV7-6	TRBJ2-7
CASSLGGGVGYEQYF	TGCGCCAGCAGCTTGGGCGGAGGGGTCGGCTACGAGCAGTACTTC	.	few	TRBV5-1	TRBJ2-7
CASRAATSDTQYF	TGTGCCAGCAGGGCGGCAACGTCAGATACGCAGTATTTT	.	few	TRBV5-4	TRBJ2-3
CAWSVSLRDTQYF	TGTGCCTGGAGTGTCAGTCTCAGAGATACGCAGTATTTT	.	many	TRBV30	TRBJ2-3
CSARDTPLPYSGSYEQYF	TGCAGTGCTAGAGATACCCCCCTTCCTTATTCGGGCTCCTACGAGCAGTACTTC	.	many	TRBV20-1	TRBJ2-7
CASSRGTAYQETQYF	TGTGCCAGCAGCCGAGGTACAGCGTACCAAGAGACCCAGTACTTC	.	few	TRBV7-8	TRBJ2-5
CASRRASAYEQYF	TGTGCCAGCAGACGGGCTAGTGCCTATGAGCAGTACTTC	.	many	TRBV6-5	TRBJ2-7
CASSQSLGVNEQYF	TGTGCCAGCAGCCAATCGCTAGGGGTGAACGAGCAGTACTTC	.	many	TRBV16	TRBJ2-7
CASSPWGSSGANVLTF	TGTGCCAGCAGTCCCTGGGGGAGCTCTGGGGCCAACGTCCTGACTTTC	.	many	TRBV27	TRBJ2-6
CASSYIAGVTGELFF	TGTGCCAGCAGCTACATAGCGGGGGTCACCGGGGAGCTGTTTTTT	TRBD2	few	TRBV11-2	TRBJ2-2
CSARHDRGHTDTQYF	TGCAGTGCTAGACATGACAGGGGGCACACAGATACGCAGTATTTT	TRBD1	.	TRBV20-1	TRBJ2-3
CASSIEGMGGYNEQFF	TGTGCCAGTAGTATAGAAGGGATGGGAGGTTACAATGAGCAGTTCTTC	.	many	TRBV19	TRBJ2-1
CSVGSGGSGELFF	TGCAGCGTTGGGTCAGGGGGCTCCGGGGAGCTGTTTTTT	TRBD1	few	TRBV29-1	TRBJ2-2
CAISGLAGGQETQYF	TGTGCCATCAGCGGACTAGCGGGAGGGCAAGAGACCCAGTACTTC	TRBD2	.	TRBV10-3	TRBJ2-5
CASSPRGRAGEQYF	TGTGCCAGCAGCCCCCGGGGAAGGGCGGGCGAGCAGTACTTC	.	many	TRBV7-3	TRBJ2-7
CASSGSLLNTEAFF	TGTGCCAGCAGCGGAAGCCTGTTGAACACTGAAGCTTTCTTT	.	few	TRBV2	TRBJ1-1
CSAIPEGSYNEQFF	TGCAGCGCCATCCCGGAGGGCTCCTACAATGAGCAGTTCTTC	.	.	TRBV29-1	TRBJ2-1
CASRGTAATNEKLFF	TGTGCCAGCAGAGGGACGGCTGCAACTAATGAAAAACTGTTTTTT	.	.	TRBV2	TRBJ1-4
CASSRRGEDNSPLHF	TGTGCCAGCAGCCGCAGGGGGGAAGATAATTCACCCCTCCACTTT	.	many	TRBV21-1	TRBJ1-6